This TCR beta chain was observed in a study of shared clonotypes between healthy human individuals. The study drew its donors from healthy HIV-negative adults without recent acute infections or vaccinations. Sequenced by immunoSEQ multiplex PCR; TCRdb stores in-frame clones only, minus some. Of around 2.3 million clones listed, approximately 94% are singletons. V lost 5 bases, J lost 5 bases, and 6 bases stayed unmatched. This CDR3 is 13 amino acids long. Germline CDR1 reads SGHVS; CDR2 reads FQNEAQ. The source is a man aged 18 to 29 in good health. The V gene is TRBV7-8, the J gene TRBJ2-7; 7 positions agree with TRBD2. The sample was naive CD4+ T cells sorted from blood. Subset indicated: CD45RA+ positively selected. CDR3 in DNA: TGTGCCAGCAGCCCTCGGGGGGTCGACGAGCAGTACTTC. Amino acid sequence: CASSPRGVDEQYF.